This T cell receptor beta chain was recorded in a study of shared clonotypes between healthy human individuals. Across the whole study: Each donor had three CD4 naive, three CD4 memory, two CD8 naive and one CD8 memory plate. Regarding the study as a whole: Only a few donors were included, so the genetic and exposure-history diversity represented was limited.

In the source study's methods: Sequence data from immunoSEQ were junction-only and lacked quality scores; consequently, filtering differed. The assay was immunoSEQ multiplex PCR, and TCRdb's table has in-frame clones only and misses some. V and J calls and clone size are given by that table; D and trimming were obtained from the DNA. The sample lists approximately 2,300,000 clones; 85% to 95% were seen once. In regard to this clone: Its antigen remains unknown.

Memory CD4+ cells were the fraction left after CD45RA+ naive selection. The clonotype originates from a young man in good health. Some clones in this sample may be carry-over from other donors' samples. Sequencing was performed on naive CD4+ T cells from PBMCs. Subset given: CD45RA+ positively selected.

Written as DNA, the CDR3 is TGCGCCAGCACCACCGGGGCTGAAGCTTTCTTT. Translation: CASTTGAEAFF. V usage is TRBV10-2 and J usage is TRBJ1-1, with D unresolved. The CDR3 runs 11 residues. CDR1 is WSHSY and CDR2 is SAAADI in the germline V gene. V lost 7 bases to trimming and J lost 6 bases, with 9 bases between them.